The 31 T cell receptor beta chains in this list originate from one sample, sequenced in a study of shared clonotypes between healthy human individuals. Selected positively for CCR7 and CD45RO-negative, naive CD8 cells excluded terminally differentiated effector memory CD45RA+ cells. Sequencing was performed with immunoSEQ multiplex PCR; in TCRdb, only in-frame clones are kept and a portion is missing. The sample carries 560,000 or so clones, around 96% recorded once. The source material was naive CD8+ T cells sorted from blood. Source of these receptors: a woman in her thirties in good health.

Of note for this clone: Other nucleotide sequences from this sample produce the same CDR3. The V gene is TRBV19, the J gene TRBJ1-5; D perhaps matches TRBD1 (5 bases). With 5 bases removed from V and 0 bases from J, the gap between germline ends came to 8 bases. The CDR3 is made up of 14 amino acids. From germline, CDR1 is LNHDA and CDR2 SQIVND (reference sequence). This chain's CDR3 is CASSVRDSNQPQHF. CDR3 DNA: TGTGCCAGTAGTGTCAGGGATAGCAATCAGCCCCAGCATTTT.

The V and J genes are TRBV4-1 and TRBJ1-5; D is undetermined. Looked up from germline, CDR1 is MGHRA and CDR2 is YSYEKL. This CDR3 contains 16 residues. Between the trimmed V and J ends, which lost 4 bases and 0 bases, there was a span of 13 bases. CDR3 nucleotides: TGCGCCAGCAGCCCAGGCGGAGCTTATAGCAATCAGCCCCAGCATTTT. It yields the protein CASSPGGAYSNQPQHF.

This clone was counted once. The genes are TRBV29-1 and TRBJ2-7, with D maybe TRBD2 (5 bases). Trimming left V 5 bases short and J 3 bases short, with 8 bases between. CDR1 is SQVTM, CDR2 ANQGSEA, per germline. The CDR3 extends over 11 amino acids. The CDR3 is CSVWGDYEQYF. CDR3 DNA sequence: TGCAGCGTTTGGGGAGACTACGAGCAGTACTTC.

The chain combines TRBV27 with TRBJ2-5, with 7 bases fitting TRBD1. TRBJ2-7 explains the end of the DNA better; the J call may be wrong. Germline loops: CDR1 MNHEY, CDR2 SMNVEV (reference sequence). The CDR3 contains 14 residues. The CDR3 protein is CASSFTGTAYEQYF. The CDR3, as DNA: TGTGCCAGCAGTTTCACCGGGACAGCCTACGAGCAGTACTTC.

The rearrangement uses TRBV19 and TRBJ2-7; no clear D. Between the trimmed V and J ends, which lost 10 bases and 6 bases, there was a span of 16 bases. CDR3 length equals 12 residues. CDR1 is LNHDA, CDR2 SQIVND, per germline (reference sequence). CDR3 loop: CATTDDGSEQYF. The CDR3, as DNA: TGTGCCACCACAGACGACGGCAGCGAGCAGTACTTC.

The J gene is TRBJ1-2, the V gene TRBV25-1, with D possibly being TRBD1 (6 bases). The V gene's germline CDR1 is MGHDK and CDR2 SYGVNS. Trimming stripped 9 bases from V and 4 bases from J, with 18 bases between. The CDR3 spans 14 residues. DNA of the CDR3: TGTGCCAGTACAGCAGAGGGGGTAGGCTATGGCTACACCTTC. This sequence encodes CASTAEGVGYGYTF.

The rearrangement joins TRBV6-5 to TRBJ2-4; D call uncertain. The CDR3 sequence is 15 residues long. Trimming removed 0 bases at V and 3 bases at J, with 9 bases between. Germline CDR1 reads MNHEY; CDR2 reads SVGAGI. The CDR3 sequence is CASSYSGLGKNIQYF. The CDR3 coding sequence is TGTGCCAGCAGTTACTCGGGGTTAGGCAAAAACATTCAGTACTTC.

The genes are TRBV19 and TRBJ2-1; 7 positions agree with TRBD1. CDR3 length: 15 residues. CDR1 LNHDA and CDR2 SQIVND come from the germline V gene (reference sequence). V shed 3 bases, J shed 7 bases, and the junction held 9 bases outside the gene matches. The CDR3 reads CASSIDRAGSNEQFF. CDR3 nucleotides: TGTGCCAGTAGTATTGACAGGGCAGGATCAAATGAGCAGTTCTTC. The full variable domain, its missing parts supplied by reference TRBV19 and TRBJ2-1, is DGGITQSPKYLFRKEGQNVTLSCEQNLNHDAMYWYRQDPGQGLRLIYYSQIVNDFQKGDIAEGYSVSREKKESFPLTVTSAQKNPTAFYLCASSIDRAGSNEQFFGPGTRLTVL.

This chain uses TRBV5-4 with TRBJ2-1; perhaps TRBD1 as D (5 bases). Looked up from germline, CDR1 is SGHNT and CDR2 is YYREEE (reference sequence). Trimming took 2 bases from V and 5 from J, leaving 14 bases between them. CDR3 size: 15 residues. This CDR3 reads CASSFLGASDNEQFF. The CDR3 coding sequence is TGTGCCAGCAGCTTTCTTGGGGCTTCGGACAATGAGCAGTTCTTC. The full variable domain, rest sourced from reference TRBV5-4 and TRBJ2-1, is ETGVTQSPTHLIKTRGQQVTLRCSSQSGHNTVSWYQQALGQGPQFIFQYYREEENGRGNFPPRFSGLQFPNYSSELNVNALELDDSALYLCASSFLGASDNEQFFGPGTRLTVL.

As to this clone: The germline gene is not matched at one end of the junction; a read error may be the cause. The gene calls are TRBV7-9 and TRBJ2-3, with TRBD2 identical over 10 bases. Germline-derived CDR1 and CDR2 are SEHNR and FQNEAQ (reference sequence). CDR3 length: 14 residues. The CDR3 here is CASSLAGVSDTQYF. The CDR3 DNA follows: TGTGCCAGCAGCCTAGCGGGAGTTTCAGATACGCAGTATTTT. Full variable domain (remainder filled in from reference TRBV7-9 and TRBJ2-3): DTGVSQNPRHKITKRGQNVTFRCDPISEHNRLYWYRQTLGQGPEFLTYFQNEAQLEKSRLLSDRFSAERPKGSFSTLEIQRTEQGDSAMYLCASSLAGVSDTQYFGPGTRLTVL.

The count of this clone is one. The rearrangement uses TRBV27 and TRBJ1-2; D perhaps matches TRBD1 (6 bases). This CDR3 region has 15 residues. CDR1 and CDR2 from the germline V gene are MNHEY and SMNVEV (reference sequence). Trimming removed 3 bases from V and 0 bases from J, with 11 bases in between. DNA of the CDR3: TGTGCCAGCAGTTTGAGCCAGGGGACTAACTATGGCTACACCTTC. This sequence encodes CASSLSQGTNYGYTF.

V usage is TRBV6-6 and J usage is TRBJ1-1; D is uncertain. CDR3 length: 14 residues. V was shortened by 7 bases and J by 2 bases, with 14 bases between the two germline ends. In germline, CDR1 is MNHNY, CDR2 SVGAGI (reference sequence). CDR3 bases: TGTGCCAGCACCGATTTTTGGGGAAACACTGAAGCTTTCTTT. Translating it yields CASTDFWGNTEAFF.

The V and J genes are TRBV29-1 and TRBJ2-1, with D unclear. The V end was cut by 8 bases, the J end by 8 bases, with 19 bases between. Per germline, CDR1 SQVTM and CDR2 ANQGSEA. This CDR3 contains 13 residues. The CDR3 DNA is TGCAGCCTCACGGGTGGCAGTTCGTATGAGCAGTTCTTC. Protein: CSLTGGSSYEQFF.

The J gene is TRBJ1-1, the V gene TRBV5-6; D gene unclear. Germline V CDR1 and CDR2: SGHDT, YYEEEE. This CDR3 region has 13 residues. The ends were cut back, 4 bases at V and 5 bases at J, with 12 bases in the middle. The CDR3 nucleotides are TGTGCCAGCAGCGGGCAGGTGCGTACTGAAGCTTTCTTT. It translates to CASSGQVRTEAFF.

V usage is TRBV27 and J usage is TRBJ1-2; 9 nucleotides line up with TRBD1. The germline V gene encodes CDR1 MNHEY and CDR2 SMNVEV (reference sequence). V shed 5 bases, J shed 6 bases, and the junction held 7 bases outside the gene matches. The CDR3 runs 14 residues. CDR3 sequence: CASSIRTGVDGYTF. The CDR3 nucleotides are TGTGCCAGCAGTATACGGACAGGGGTCGATGGCTACACCTTC.

V and J are TRBV6-6 and TRBJ2-3; TRBD1 matches 12 bases. The CDR3 is 16 amino acids. The V and J ends lost 0 bases and 4 bases, in that order; junction bases with no gene match: 2. Germline lookup yields CDR1 MNHNY and CDR2 SVGAGI (reference sequence). The CDR3 protein is CASSYSGTGGADTQYF. In DNA form, the CDR3 reads TGTGCCAGCAGTTACTCCGGGACAGGGGGCGCAGATACGCAGTATTTT.

In this sample, this clone turned up once. This chain uses TRBV5-1 with TRBJ2-1; 7 positions agree with TRBD2. There are 13 residues in the CDR3. Germline V CDR1 and CDR2: SGHRS, YFSETQ. Losses at the gene ends were 2 bases for V and 5 bases for J; bases not matched to a gene: 1. CDR3 in amino acids: CASSFTSDNEQFF. Written as DNA, the CDR3 is TGCGCCAGCAGCTTTACTAGCGACAATGAGCAGTTCTTC.

As regards this clone: The same CDR3 is also encoded by other DNA sequences in this sample. This rearrangement joins TRBV30 to TRBJ1-1; D unresolved. The CDR3 contains 12 residues. Germline V lookup: CDR1 GTSNPN, CDR2 SVGIG (reference sequence). Trimming left V 1 base short and J 2 bases short, with 5 bases between. In DNA, the CDR3 is TGTGCCTGGAGTGAAAAAAACACTGAAGCTTTCTTT. It codes for CAWSEKNTEAFF.

The chain is built from TRBV5-4 and TRBJ2-1; TRBD1 or TRBD2 may be the D gene (6 bases each). V was clipped by 2 bases and J by 8 bases, with 11 bases between them. The CDR3 is made up of 13 amino acids. Germline CDR1 is SGHNT and CDR2 is YYREEE (reference sequence). This CDR3 is CASSFFRGDEQFF. CDR3 bases: TGTGCCAGCAGCTTTTTTAGGGGGGATGAGCAGTTCTTC.

The CDR3 reads CASSSGGASYEQYF. The DNA for the CDR3 is TGTGCCAGCAGCTCGGGAGGGGCCTCCTACGAGCAGTACTTC. The chain carries TRBV7-6 and TRBJ2-7; TRBD2 matches at 8 bases. The CDR3 runs 14 residues. The germline V gene has CDR1 SGHVS and CDR2 FNYEAQ. V lost 4 bases and J lost 0; bases outside the gene matches: 2.

In the case of this clone: A read error is possible here, since a much larger clone lies one base away. This same CDR3 is encoded by further DNA sequences in the sample. The chain uses TRBV6-5 and TRBJ1-4, with TRBD1 matching over 7 bases. This CDR3 region has 15 residues. Germline loops: CDR1 MNHEY, CDR2 SVGAGI. In DNA, the CDR3 is TGTGCTAGCAGGCGCTACAGAGGGGGCAACGAAAAACTGTTTTTT. Its protein is CASRRYRGGNEKLFF.

The DNA for the CDR3 is TGTGCCAGCAGCTTTACCTCTAGCGGGGACTCTGGGGCCAACGTCCTGACTTTC. This gives the protein CASSFTSSGDSGANVLTF. The J gene is TRBJ2-6, the V gene TRBV13, with TRBD2 identical over 9 bases. CDR1 and CDR2 from the germline V gene are PRHDT and FYEKMQ (reference sequence). V gave up 3 bases and J gave up 0 bases; unmatched junction bases: 6. The CDR3 runs 18 residues.

The chain recombines TRBV27 with TRBJ1-1, with a possible D match to TRBD1 (5 bases). With 5 bases removed from V and 5 bases from J, the gap between germline ends came to 12 bases. The CDR3 is made up of 13 amino acids. CDR1 is MNHEY, CDR2 SMNVEV, per germline (reference sequence). The CDR3 DNA reads TGTGCCAGCAGTAAGGCAGGGAGGACTGAAGCTTTCTTT. Translated, it gives CASSKAGRTEAFF.

The V and J genes are TRBV7-9 and TRBJ2-1; D may correspond to TRBD1 or TRBD2 (5 bases each). With 1 base removed from V and 5 bases from J, the gap between germline ends came to 12 bases. CDR1 and CDR2 from the germline V gene are SEHNR and FQNEAQ (reference sequence). The CDR3 consists of 15 residues. The CDR3 DNA sequence: TGTGCCAGCAGCTTAGGAGAGGGGTTCGACAATGAGCAGTTCTTC. It codes for CASSLGEGFDNEQFF.

This chain joins TRBV28 and TRBJ1-5; tentatively, D is TRBD1 (5 bases). The CDR3 sequence is 15 residues long. CDR1 is MDHEN, CDR2 SYDVKM, per germline. Trimming took 2 bases from V and 4 from J, leaving 12 bases between them. CDR3 DNA sequence: TGTGCCAGCAGTTTAGTGACAGTAACGAATCAGCCCCAGCATTTT. Translated: CASSLVTVTNQPQHF.

The gene calls are TRBV27 and TRBJ1-5; possibly TRBD1 for D (5 bases). Trimming cost V 5 bases and J 1 base, with 12 bases left between them. Germline V CDR1 and CDR2: MNHEY, SMNVEV (reference sequence). CDR3 length equals 15 residues. Written as DNA, the CDR3 is TGTGCCAGCAGTCCCGGGGCGGGGAGCAATCAGCCCCAGCATTTT. Protein sequence: CASSPGAGSNQPQHF.

The chain recombines TRBV4-2 with TRBJ1-2; D unresolved. The CDR3 spans 16 residues. Trimming removed 0 bases from V and 2 bases from J, with 13 bases in between. CDR1 and CDR2 (germline): LGHNA, YNFKEQ. In nucleotides, the CDR3 is TGTGCCAGCAGCCAAGATCCCGGGAACCCCAACTATGGCTACACCTTC. Translated, it gives CASSQDPGNPNYGYTF.

The sample holds a few counts of this clone. V gene TRBV15 combines with J gene TRBJ2-1, with no clear D. The CDR3 length is 14 residues. CDR1 is LNHNV, CDR2 YYDKDF, per germline (reference sequence). V lost 4 bases and J 3 bases, leaving 10 bases between the germline ends. As DNA, the CDR3 is TGTGCCACCAGCAAAAGTAGATACTACAATGAGCAGTTCTTC. It yields the protein CATSKSRYYNEQFF.

The J gene is TRBJ2-2, the V gene TRBV7-6, with a weak D call TRBD2 (6 bases). The CDR3 spans 15 residues. Germline CDR1 is SGHVS and CDR2 is FNYEAQ. Trimming removed 6 bases at V and 4 bases at J, with 15 bases between. CDR3 sequence: CASRGGPSTTGELFF. The CDR3 DNA sequence: TGTGCCAGCAGGGGAGGTCCTAGCACCACCGGGGAGCTGTTTTTT.

The rearrangement uses TRBV11-2 and TRBJ1-3; D not certain. V was clipped by 6 bases and J by 0 bases, with 21 bases between them. CDR1 SGHAT and CDR2 FQNNGV come from the germline V gene. The CDR3 is 18 amino acids. The CDR3 DNA reads as TGTGCCAGCAGTTCCTCGGCCCCACAACTATCCTCTGGAAACACCATATATTTT. Encoded protein: CASSSSAPQLSSGNTIYF.

The chain recombines TRBV19 with TRBJ1-1; 7 nucleotides line up with TRBD1. The germline gives CDR1 LNHDA, CDR2 SQIVND (reference sequence). The CDR3 has 16 residues. V gave up 0 bases and J gave up 4 bases; unmatched junction bases: 8. In DNA, the CDR3 is TGTGCCAGTAGTATAGATCCGGGGACAGCGGTCACTGAAGCTTTCTTT. This sequence encodes CASSIDPGTAVTEAFF.